These T cell receptor beta chains were read from a single sample in a study of cytomegalovirus exposure and HLA in healthy donors. Here immunoSEQ multiplex PCR was the method, and the copy in TCRdb shows in-frame clones only, minus some. Among over 200,000 clones, roughly four fifths were seen once, and the ten largest hold over 0.5%. The source material was PBMCs. The source is a woman aged 40 to 55 in good health and CMV-seronegative. CDR3s include the opening cysteine and the closing phenylalanine or tryptophan. Fields, in order: clone size, D gene, V gene, J gene, CDR3 DNA, CDR3 protein. D genes are given only for firm matches. Only some rows state a clone size, as once, few, many or a class for expanded clones.

size: .
D: TRBD1
V: TRBV28
J: TRBJ1-4
DNA: TGTGCCAGCAGTTACGCGGGACAGGGACTAGAAAAACTGTTTTTT
CDR3: CASSYAGQGLEKLFF

size: .
D: TRBD1
V: TRBV6-1
J: TRBJ2-3
DNA: TGTGCCAGCAGTACCGGGACAGCCACAGATACGCAGTATTTT
CDR3: CASSTGTATDTQYF

size: .
D: .
V: TRBV5-1
J: TRBJ1-4
DNA: TGCGCCAGCAGCTTACAGGGCCGGGGTGAAAAACTGTTTTTT
CDR3: CASSLQGRGEKLFF

size: .
D: .
V: TRBV2
J: TRBJ2-2
DNA: TGTGCCAGCAGTGGGGGGACTTCCTCGAACACCGGGGAGCTGTTTTTT
CDR3: CASSGGTSSNTGELFF

size: .
D: TRBD1
V: TRBV19
J: TRBJ1-5
DNA: TGTGCCACCGGACAGGGCAGCAATCAGCCCCAGCATTTT
CDR3: CATGQGSNQPQHF

size: .
D: .
V: TRBV6-5
J: TRBJ2-3
DNA: TGTGCCAGCAGTTACTCGTCAGGACGAGGGACAGATACGCAGTATTTT
CDR3: CASSYSSGRGTDTQYF

size: .
D: TRBD2
V: TRBV9
J: TRBJ2-2
DNA: TGTGCCAGCAGCGTAATGCTAGCGGAGAACACCGGGGAGCTGTTTTTT
CDR3: CASSVMLAENTGELFF

size: .
D: TRBD1
V: TRBV6-1
J: TRBJ1-2
DNA: TGTGCCAGCAGTGAAACCGCGCTGACAGGGTCTTATGGCTACACCTTC
CDR3: CASSETALTGSYGYTF

size: .
D: .
V: TRBV23-1
J: TRBJ2-7
DNA: TGCGCCAGCAGCCCTAAAGGGGAGGCCCGGGGCGGCGAGCAGTACTTC
CDR3: CASSPKGEARGGEQYF

size: .
D: .
V: TRBV30
J: TRBJ2-7
DNA: TGTGCCTGGAAGCGAGGGGGGGTTTCGTACGAGCAGTACTTC
CDR3: CAWKRGGVSYEQYF

size: few
D: .
V: TRBV5-1
J: TRBJ1-5
DNA: TGCGCCAGCAGCCCGGGACTAGGGAATCAGCCCCAGCATTTT
CDR3: CASSPGLGNQPQHF

size: .
D: .
V: TRBV19
J: TRBJ1-6
DNA: TGTGCCAGTACCCCTAGGGGCGGTCTGCGGGGCCAGCGTCCTAATTCACCCCTCCACTTT
CDR3: CASTPRGGLRGQRPNSPLHF

size: .
D: TRBD2
V: TRBV5-1
J: TRBJ2-1
DNA: TGCGCCAGCAGCTTCGGGACTAGCGGGGGGGCGGAGGAGTTCTTC
CDR3: CASSFGTSGGAEEFF

size: once
D: TRBD1
V: TRBV6-1
J: TRBJ1-2
DNA: TGTGCCAGCAAGACAGGGAAGGGGGGCTACACCTTC
CDR3: CASKTGKGGYTF

size: .
D: .
V: TRBV29-1
J: TRBJ1-1
DNA: TGCAGCGTTGAAGATCGGGCCAGGGGATATAACACTGAAGCTTTCTTT
CDR3: CSVEDRARGYNTEAFF

size: .
D: TRBD2
V: TRBV10-3
J: TRBJ2-3
DNA: TGTGCCATCCAGGGTCTGGGGGGGGGCACAGATACGCAGTATTTT
CDR3: CAIQGLGGGTDTQYF

size: .
D: .
V: TRBV28
J: TRBJ2-4
DNA: TGTGCCAGCCGGTCGGGGAACATTCAGTACTTC
CDR3: CASRSGNIQYF

size: .
D: .
V: TRBV28
J: TRBJ1-1
DNA: TGTGCCAGCAGTCCCCGGAATGGCGGAGGAGCTTTTAACACTGAAGCTTTCTTT
CDR3: CASSPRNGGGAFNTEAFF

size: .
D: TRBD1
V: TRBV30
J: TRBJ1-4
DNA: TGTGCCTGGAGGACAGGGGCCGCAACTAATGAAAAACTGTTTTTT
CDR3: CAWRTGAATNEKLFF

size: .
D: .
V: TRBV7-9
J: TRBJ1-1
DNA: TGTGCCAGCAGCATAGAAAGGGGGACTGAAGCTTTCTTT
CDR3: CASSIERGTEAFF

size: .
D: .
V: TRBV9
J: TRBJ1-1
DNA: TGTGCCAGCAGCGTAACAGGGTGGAGCACTGAAGCTTTCTTT
CDR3: CASSVTGWSTEAFF

size: .
D: TRBD2
V: TRBV9
J: TRBJ2-7
DNA: TGTGCCAGCAGCGTAGGGGTCGAGCGGGGCGAGCAGTACTTC
CDR3: CASSVGVERGEQYF

size: .
D: .
V: TRBV5-6
J: TRBJ1-4
DNA: TGTGCCAGCAGCCCTCTCCCGGGTAGTGAAAAACTGTTTTTT
CDR3: CASSPLPGSEKLFF

size: .
D: .
V: TRBV2
J: TRBJ1-1
DNA: TGTGCCAGCAGTGGGCAACCGAACACTGAAGCTTTCTTT
CDR3: CASSGQPNTEAFF

size: .
D: TRBD1
V: TRBV5-4
J: TRBJ1-1
DNA: TGTGCCAGCAGCTCCAGGGGGCCGATGAACACTGAAGCTTTCTTT
CDR3: CASSSRGPMNTEAFF

size: .
D: .
V: TRBV9
J: TRBJ1-6
DNA: TGTGCCAGCAGCTCCAGTGTTGGTCTCAATAATTCACCCCTCCACTTT
CDR3: CASSSSVGLNNSPLHF

size: .
D: .
V: TRBV4-1
J: TRBJ1-2
DNA: TGCGCCAGCAGCCAAGATTCTGGCAGAAACTATGGCTACACCTTC
CDR3: CASSQDSGRNYGYTF

size: .
D: TRBD1
V: TRBV29-1
J: TRBJ2-3
DNA: TGCAGCGTTGTCCTCCGGGACAGGGTCCAGGATACGCAGTATTTT
CDR3: CSVVLRDRVQDTQYF

size: once
D: TRBD2
V: TRBV27
J: TRBJ2-5
DNA: TGTGCCAGCAGTTTTCTCGGGGGGGCCCAAGAGACCCAGTACTTC
CDR3: CASSFLGGAQETQYF

size: .
D: TRBD1
V: TRBV30
J: TRBJ1-2
DNA: TGTGCCTACCCTGGACAGGATGCTAACTATGGCTACACCTTC
CDR3: CAYPGQDANYGYTF

size: once
D: .
V: TRBV18
J: TRBJ1-1
DNA: TGTGCCAGCTCACCCCATCTGGCGGGGGCGACTGAAGCTTTCTTT
CDR3: CASSPHLAGATEAFF

size: .
D: TRBD2
V: TRBV19
J: TRBJ2-7
DNA: TGTGCCAGTAGTAAGCTAGCGGGGGCAACCTACGAGCAGTACTTC
CDR3: CASSKLAGATYEQYF

size: .
D: .
V: TRBV4-3
J: TRBJ2-3
DNA: TGCGCCAGCAGCCAAGACCTCCTACGGGAAGATACGCAGTATTTT
CDR3: CASSQDLLREDTQYF

size: once
D: TRBD1
V: TRBV7-3
J: TRBJ1-2
DNA: TGTGCCAGCAGCTTAGGGACAGGGGAGTTAGGAGGGGGCTACACCTTC
CDR3: CASSLGTGELGGGYTF

size: many
D: .
V: TRBV15
J: TRBJ1-1
DNA: TGTGCCACCAGCAGAGGCCGGGAGGGAGGGAACACTGAAGCTTTCTTT
CDR3: CATSRGREGGNTEAFF

size: .
D: .
V: TRBV7-6
J: TRBJ1-1
DNA: TGTGCCAGCAGCCCACTCAGGGATACTGAAGCTTTCTTT
CDR3: CASSPLRDTEAFF

size: .
D: .
V: TRBV7-2
J: TRBJ2-1
DNA: TGTGCCAGCAGCCCCCAGTTCAGCTACAATGAGCAGTTCTTC
CDR3: CASSPQFSYNEQFF

size: .
D: .
V: TRBV19
J: TRBJ2-5
DNA: TGTGCCAGACCGGGACTTAAAGAGACCCAGTACTTC
CDR3: CARPGLKETQYF

size: .
D: .
V: TRBV6-6
J: TRBJ1-1
DNA: TGTGCCAGCACCCCCTCTCTGAACACTGAAGCTTTCTTT
CDR3: CASTPSLNTEAFF

size: .
D: TRBD1
V: TRBV7-3
J: TRBJ2-1
DNA: TGTGCCAGCAGCTTAGGACAGGGTCTACCTACCTACAATGAGCAGTTCTTC
CDR3: CASSLGQGLPTYNEQFF

size: .
D: .
V: TRBV6-1
J: TRBJ1-3
DNA: TGTGCCAGCAGTGCCCTACAGAGTTCCTCTGGAAACACCATATATTTT
CDR3: CASSALQSSSGNTIYF

size: once
D: .
V: TRBV11-2
J: TRBJ1-1
DNA: TGTGCCAGCAGCTTAGCGGGGAGTCTGAACACTGAAGCTTTCTTT
CDR3: CASSLAGSLNTEAFF

size: few
D: .
V: TRBV13
J: TRBJ1-2
DNA: TGTGCCAGCAGCTTAGGCCGGGTGGGGCGGAACTATGGCTACACCTTC
CDR3: CASSLGRVGRNYGYTF

size: .
D: TRBD1
V: TRBV18
J: TRBJ1-1
DNA: TGTGCCAGCTCGCGGACAGGTCCCGGTGAGAACACTGAAGCTTTCTTT
CDR3: CASSRTGPGENTEAFF

size: .
D: .
V: TRBV5-1
J: TRBJ2-5
DNA: TGCGCCAGCAGCTTAGGGGCCCAAGAGACCCAGTACTTC
CDR3: CASSLGAQETQYF

size: .
D: TRBD1
V: TRBV4-3
J: TRBJ2-7
DNA: TGCGCCAGCAGCCAAGGGACAGGGCTGTACGAGCAGTACTTC
CDR3: CASSQGTGLYEQYF

size: .
D: TRBD1
V: TRBV7-8
J: TRBJ2-7
DNA: TGTGCCAGCAGCTTAACCCTCGGACAGGATCTTTCCTACGAGCAGTACTTC
CDR3: CASSLTLGQDLSYEQYF